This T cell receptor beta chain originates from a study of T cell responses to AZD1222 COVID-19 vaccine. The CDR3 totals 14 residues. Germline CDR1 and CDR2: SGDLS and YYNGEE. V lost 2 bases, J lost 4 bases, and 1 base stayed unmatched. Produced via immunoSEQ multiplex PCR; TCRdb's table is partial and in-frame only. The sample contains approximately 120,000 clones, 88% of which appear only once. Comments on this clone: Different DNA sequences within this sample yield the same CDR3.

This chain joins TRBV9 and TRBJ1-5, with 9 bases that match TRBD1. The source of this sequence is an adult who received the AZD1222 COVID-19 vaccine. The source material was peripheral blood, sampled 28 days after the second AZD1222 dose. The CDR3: CASSVGQGNQPQHF. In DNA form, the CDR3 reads TGTGCCAGCAGCGTGGGACAGGGAAATCAGCCCCAGCATTTT.